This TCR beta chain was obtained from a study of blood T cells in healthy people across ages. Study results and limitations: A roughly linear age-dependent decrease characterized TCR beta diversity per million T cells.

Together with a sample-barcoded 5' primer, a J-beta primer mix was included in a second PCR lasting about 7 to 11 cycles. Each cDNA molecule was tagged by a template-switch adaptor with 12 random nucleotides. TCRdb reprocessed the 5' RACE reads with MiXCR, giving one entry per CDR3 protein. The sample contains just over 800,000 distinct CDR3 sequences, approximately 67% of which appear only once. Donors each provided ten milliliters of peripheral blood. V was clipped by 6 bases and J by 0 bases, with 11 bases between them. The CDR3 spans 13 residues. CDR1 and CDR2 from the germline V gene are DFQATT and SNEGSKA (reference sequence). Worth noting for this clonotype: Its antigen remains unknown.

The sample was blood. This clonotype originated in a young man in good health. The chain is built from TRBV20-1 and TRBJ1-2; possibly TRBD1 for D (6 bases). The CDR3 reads CSAPQGPNYGYTF. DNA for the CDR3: TGCAGTGCCCCACAGGGTCCTAACTATGGCTACACCTTC.